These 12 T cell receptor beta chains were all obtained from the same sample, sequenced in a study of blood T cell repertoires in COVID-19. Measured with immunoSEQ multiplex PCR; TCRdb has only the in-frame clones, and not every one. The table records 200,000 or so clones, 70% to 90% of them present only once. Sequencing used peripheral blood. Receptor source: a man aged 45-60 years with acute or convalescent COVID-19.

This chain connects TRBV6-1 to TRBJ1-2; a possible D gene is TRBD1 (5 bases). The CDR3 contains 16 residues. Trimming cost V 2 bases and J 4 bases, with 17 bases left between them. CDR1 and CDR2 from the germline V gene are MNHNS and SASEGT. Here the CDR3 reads CASSERGGDEIYGYTF. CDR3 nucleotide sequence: TGTGCCAGCAGTGAACGCGGGGGGGACGAAATCTATGGCTACACCTTC.

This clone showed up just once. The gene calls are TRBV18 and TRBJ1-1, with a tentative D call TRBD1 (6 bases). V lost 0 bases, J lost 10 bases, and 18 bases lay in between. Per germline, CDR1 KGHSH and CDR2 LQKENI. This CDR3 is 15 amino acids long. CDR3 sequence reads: CASSPPVSSEQGAFF. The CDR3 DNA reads TGTGCCAGCTCACCACCGGTCAGCTCGGAACAGGGAGCTTTCTTT. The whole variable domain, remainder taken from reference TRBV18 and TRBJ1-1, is NAGVMQNPRHLVRRRGQEARLRCSPMKGHSHVYWYRQLPEEGLKFMVYLQKENIIDESGMPKERFSAEFPKEGPSILRIQQVVRGDSAAYFCASSPPVSSEQGAFFGQGTRLTVV.

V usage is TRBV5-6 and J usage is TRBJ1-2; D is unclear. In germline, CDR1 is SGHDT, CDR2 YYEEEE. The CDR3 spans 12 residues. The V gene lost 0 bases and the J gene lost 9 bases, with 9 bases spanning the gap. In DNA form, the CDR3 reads TGTGCCAGCAGCTTGGATCCAGTCCGCTACACCTTC. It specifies CASSLDPVRYTF.

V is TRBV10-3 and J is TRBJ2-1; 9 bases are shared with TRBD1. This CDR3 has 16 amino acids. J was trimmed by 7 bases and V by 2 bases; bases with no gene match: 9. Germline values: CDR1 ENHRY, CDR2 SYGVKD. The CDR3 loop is CAISENVGQGRNEQFF. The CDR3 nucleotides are TGTGCCATCAGTGAGAATGTTGGACAGGGGAGAAATGAGCAGTTCTTC.

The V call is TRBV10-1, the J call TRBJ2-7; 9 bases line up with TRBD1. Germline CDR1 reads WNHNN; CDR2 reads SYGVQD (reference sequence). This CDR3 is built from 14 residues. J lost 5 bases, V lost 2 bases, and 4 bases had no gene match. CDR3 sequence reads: CASSEGTGWNEQYF. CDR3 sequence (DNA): TGCGCCAGCAGTGAGGGGACAGGGTGGAACGAGCAGTACTTC.

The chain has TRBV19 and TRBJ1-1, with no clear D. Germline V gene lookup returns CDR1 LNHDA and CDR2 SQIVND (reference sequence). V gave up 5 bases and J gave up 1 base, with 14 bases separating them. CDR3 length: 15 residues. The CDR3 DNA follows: TGTGCCAGTAGTGAGAAGAGGCTACAGAACACTGAAGCTTTCTTT. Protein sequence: CASSEKRLQNTEAFF.

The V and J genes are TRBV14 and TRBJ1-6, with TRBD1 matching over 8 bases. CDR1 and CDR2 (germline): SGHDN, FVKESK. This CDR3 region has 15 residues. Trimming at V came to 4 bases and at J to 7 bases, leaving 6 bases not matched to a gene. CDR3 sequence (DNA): TGTGCCAGCAGCCTTGCGGCAGGGGGCAATTCACCCCTCCACTTT. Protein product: CASSLAAGGNSPLHF.

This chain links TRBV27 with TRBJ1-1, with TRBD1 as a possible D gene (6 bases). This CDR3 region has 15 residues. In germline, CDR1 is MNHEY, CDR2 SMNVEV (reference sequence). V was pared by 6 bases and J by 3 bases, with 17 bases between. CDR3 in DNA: TGTGCCAGCAGGGAATACAGGGCCCAGTACACTGAAGCTTTCTTT. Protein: CASREYRAQYTEAFF.

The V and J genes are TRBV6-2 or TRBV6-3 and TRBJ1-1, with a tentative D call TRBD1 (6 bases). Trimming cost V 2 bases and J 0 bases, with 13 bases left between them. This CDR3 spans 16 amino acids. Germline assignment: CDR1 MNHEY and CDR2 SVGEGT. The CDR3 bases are TGTGCCAGCAGTTACCCCCCGGGACACATGAACACTGAAGCTTTCTTT. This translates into CASSYPPGHMNTEAFF.

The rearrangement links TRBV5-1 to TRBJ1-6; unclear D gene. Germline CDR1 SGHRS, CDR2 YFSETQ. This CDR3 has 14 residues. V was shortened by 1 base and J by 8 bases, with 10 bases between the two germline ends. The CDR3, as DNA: TGCGCCAGCAGCTTGTCTCAGGAAGATTCACCCCTCCACTTT. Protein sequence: CASSLSQEDSPLHF. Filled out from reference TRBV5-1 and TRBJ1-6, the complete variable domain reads KAGVTQTPRYLIKTRGQQVTLSCSPISGHRSVSWYQQTPGQGLQFLFEYFSETQRNKGNFPGRFSGRQFSNSRSEMNVSTLELGDSALYLCASSLSQEDSPLHFGNGTRLTVT.

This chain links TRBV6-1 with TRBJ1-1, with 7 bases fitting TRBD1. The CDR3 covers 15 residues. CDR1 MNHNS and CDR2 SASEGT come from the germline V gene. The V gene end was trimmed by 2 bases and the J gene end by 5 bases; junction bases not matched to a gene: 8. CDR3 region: CASSETGRGRTEAFF. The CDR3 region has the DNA TGTGCCAGCAGTGAAACGGGCAGGGGGAGGACTGAAGCTTTCTTT.

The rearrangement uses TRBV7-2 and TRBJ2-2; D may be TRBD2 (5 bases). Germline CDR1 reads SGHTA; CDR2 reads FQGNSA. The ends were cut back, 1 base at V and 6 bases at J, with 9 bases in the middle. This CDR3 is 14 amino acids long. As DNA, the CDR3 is TGTGCCAGCAGCTTAGGGCGGGTACCCGGGGAGCTGTTTTTT. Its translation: CASSLGRVPGELFF.